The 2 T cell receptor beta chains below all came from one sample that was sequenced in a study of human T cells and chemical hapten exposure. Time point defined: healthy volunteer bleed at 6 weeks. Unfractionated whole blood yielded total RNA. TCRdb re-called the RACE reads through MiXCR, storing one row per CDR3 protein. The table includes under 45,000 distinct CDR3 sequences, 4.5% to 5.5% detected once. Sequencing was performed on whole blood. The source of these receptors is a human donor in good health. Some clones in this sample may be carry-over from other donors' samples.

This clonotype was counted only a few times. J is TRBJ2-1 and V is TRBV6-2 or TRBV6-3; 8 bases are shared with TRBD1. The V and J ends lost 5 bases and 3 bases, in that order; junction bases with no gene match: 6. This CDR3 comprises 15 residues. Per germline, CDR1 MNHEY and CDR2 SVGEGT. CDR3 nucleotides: TGTGCCAGCAGTGCGAGACAGGGGAGCTACAATGAGCAGTTCTTC. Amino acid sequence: CASSARQGSYNEQFF.

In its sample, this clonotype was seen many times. DNA of the CDR3: TGTGCCAGCACCGGAGACAGGGCGACTAGCACAGATACGCAGTATTTT. This codes for CASTGDRATSTDTQYF. The chain carries TRBV28 and TRBJ2-3, with TRBD1 matching 7 bases. This CDR3 region has 16 residues. Per the germline V gene, CDR1 is MDHEN and CDR2 is SYDVKM. The J segment lost 0 bases and the V segment lost 7 bases, leaving 10 bases of the junction unmatched.